The subject of this entry is one T cell receptor (beta chain). CDR3 length: 16 amino acids. Losses at the gene ends were 5 bases for V and 1 base for J; bases not matched to a gene: 5. The germline V gene encodes CDR1 MDHEN and CDR2 SYDVKM. The entry originates in a study of blood T cell repertoires in COVID-19. Overall study: COVID-19 samples from acute and convalescent phases originated in the United States, Italy and Spain.

Assay used: immunoSEQ multiplex PCR; TCRdb lists only in-frame clones, some missing. The data hold 110,000 or so clones, with under 85% observed a single time. Sequenced material: peripheral blood. The J gene is TRBJ2-6, the V gene TRBV28, with 7 bases matching TRBD1. The sequence derives from a woman aged 65 to 85 with acute or convalescent COVID-19. CDR3 region: CASSGQVRSGANVLTF. The CDR3 DNA reads as TGTGCCAGCAGTGGACAGGTTCGATCTGGGGCCAACGTCCTGACTTTC.